Given below is one TCR beta chain in context. CDR3 length: 17 residues. V gave up 3 bases and J gave up 0 bases, with 17 bases separating them. From germline, CDR1 is SGHTS and CDR2 YDEGEE. This specimen belongs to a study of lymphopenia after photon versus proton radiotherapy. Sequencing was performed with immunoSEQ multiplex PCR; in TCRdb, only in-frame clones are kept and a portion is missing. The sample holds approximately 91,000 clones; 83% are singletons and the top ten take approximately 1.3%. The chain is built from TRBV5-8 and TRBJ2-3, with D possibly TRBD2 on 8 matching bases. The receptor comes from a man aged 55 to 70 with pancreatic cancer. The input for sequencing was peripheral blood, taken from a patient treated with proton-based radiotherapy. The CDR3 DNA reads as TGTGCCAGCAGCTACGGGAGGGGGACAGCTAGCACAGATACGCAGTATTTT. Translating it yields CASSYGRGTASTDTQYF. Based on the CDR3 plus reference TRBV5-8 and TRBJ2-3, the full variable domain is EAGVTQSPTHLIKTRGQQATLRCSPISGHTSVYWYQQALGLGLQFLLWYDEGEERNRGNFPPRFSGRQFPNYSSELNVNALELEDSALYLCASSYGRGTASTDTQYFGPGTRLTVL.